Following are 14 T cell receptor beta chains from one sample sequenced in a study of identical twins. TCRdb re-called the 5' RACE reads through MiXCR, storing one row per CDR3 protein. Seen here are 200,000 to 250,000 distinct CDR3 sequences, over 5% observed once, and the top ten hold roughly 15%. This sample also appeared in a second study, on T cells expressing NK-cell markers.

Sequencing input: CD8+ T cells sorted from blood. All receptors come from a woman in her late teens or twenties in good health.

This clonotype was detected a few times. V is TRBV3-1 and J is TRBJ2-1; unclear D gene. In germline, CDR1 is LGHDT, CDR2 YNNKEL (reference sequence). This CDR3 has 13 residues. Trimming stripped 1 base from V and 5 bases from J, with 6 bases between. The CDR3 protein is CASSQVFNNEQFF. CDR3 in DNA: TGTGCCAGCAGCCAAGTTTTCAACAATGAGCAGTTCTTC.

The chain joins TRBV3-1 to TRBJ2-6; no definite D call. Germline assignment: CDR1 LGHDT and CDR2 YNNKEL (reference sequence). V lost 1 base and J lost 2, with 15 bases in between. CDR3 length: 18 residues. CDR3 in amino acids: CASSQARTRNPGANVLTF. For the CDR3, the DNA is TGTGCCAGCAGCCAAGCCCGAACAAGGAACCCTGGGGCCAACGTCCTGACTTTC.

This clonotype was recorded a few times. The chain carries TRBV14 and TRBJ2-7; D possibly matches TRBD1 or TRBD2 (5 bases each). Looked up from germline, CDR1 is SGHDN and CDR2 is FVKESK. The CDR3 covers 16 residues. V lost 0 bases, J lost 2 bases, and 14 bases lay in between. The CDR3 spells CASSQDEGTLPYEQYF. CDR3 DNA: TGTGCCAGCAGCCAAGATGAAGGGACCTTACCCTACGAGCAGTACTTC.

Many counts were recorded for this clonotype. The V call is TRBV11-3, the J call TRBJ2-1; D may be TRBD1 (6 bases). CDR1 is SGHNT, CDR2 YENEEA, per germline. The CDR3 is 13 residues long. V was cut by 8 bases and J by 9 bases, with 17 bases left in between. The chain's CDR3 is CASATRGKGEQFF. CDR3 sequence (DNA): TGTGCCAGCGCTACGAGGGGGAAGGGTGAGCAGTTCTTC.

This clonotype occurred a few times. V usage is TRBV7-9 and J usage is TRBJ2-3; D remains ambiguous. Trimming removed 1 base at V and 2 bases at J, with 13 bases between. Germline values: CDR1 SEHNR, CDR2 FQNEAQ (reference sequence). This CDR3 contains 16 residues. The CDR3 bases are TGTGCCAGCAGCTTAGTGGTGGCGGTGAACACAGATACGCAGTATTTT. Amino acid sequence: CASSLVVAVNTDTQYF.

CDR3 loop: CASSLRDRGVYGYTF. The CDR3, as DNA: TGTGCCAGCAGTTTAAGGGACAGGGGGGTCTATGGCTACACCTTC. The J gene is TRBJ1-2, the V gene TRBV27, with 11 positions matching TRBD1. Trimming took 2 bases from V and 4 from J; bases not matched to a gene: 3. CDR1 and CDR2 (germline): MNHEY, SMNVEV (reference sequence). The CDR3 length is 15 residues.

The rearrangement links TRBV15 to TRBJ1-5; D remains unclear. This CDR3 has 16 residues. Germline V lookup: CDR1 LNHNV, CDR2 YYDKDF (reference sequence). Trimming stripped 0 bases from V and 0 bases from J, with 9 bases between. CDR3 nucleotide sequence: TGTGCCACCAGCAGAGATCACACGGCTAGCAATCAGCCCCAGCATTTT. Residues: CATSRDHTASNQPQHF.

This clonotype was picked up a small number of times. The chain couples TRBV27 to TRBJ1-4; the match to TRBD1 covers 9 bases. The length of the CDR3 is 11 residues. With V trimmed by 5 bases and J by 13 bases, 2 bases remained unmatched. CDR1 is MNHEY, CDR2 SMNVEV, per germline (reference sequence). The CDR3 here is CASSEGQGLFF. The CDR3 DNA reads TGTGCCAGCAGTGAGGGACAGGGACTGTTTTTT.

The chain couples TRBV6-1 to TRBJ1-2; 8 positions agree with TRBD1. The germline gives CDR1 MNHNS, CDR2 SASEGT. This CDR3 has 14 residues. Unmatched junction bases numbered 4, after V lost 7 bases and J lost 0 bases. This CDR3 reads CASKGQESNYGYTF. DNA of the CDR3: TGTGCCAGCAAGGGACAGGAGTCTAACTATGGCTACACCTTC.

This clonotype turned up a few times. The CDR3 end shows no conserved phenylalanine or tryptophan, and so a read error is likely. The DNA is left out, because the CDR3 cannot be placed on it with certainty; the CDR3 is given as TCRdb lists it. The rearrangement uses TRBV5-8 and TRBJ2-1; no DNA check was done on the table's D call, TRBD2. In germline, CDR1 is SGHTS, CDR2 YDEGEE. The CDR3 numbers 9 amino acids, ends counted. CDR3 loop: CASSLELAV.

The chain carries TRBV27 and TRBJ2-7; 8 bases fit TRBD1. The CDR3 spans 17 residues. V was clipped by 6 bases and J by 2 bases; unmatched bases: 15. The germline gives CDR1 MNHEY, CDR2 SMNVEV (reference sequence). CDR3 nucleotide sequence: TGTGCCAGCAGCCGATTGGGCCGACAGGGGCCACCCTACGAGCAGTACTTC. Its translation is CASSRLGRQGPPYEQYF.

There are a few counts of this clonotype. The gene calls are TRBV27 and TRBJ2-6, with D maybe TRBD2 (7 bases). Germline lookup yields CDR1 MNHEY and CDR2 SMNVEV (reference sequence). The CDR3 has 18 amino acids. Trimming stripped 6 bases from V and 0 bases from J, with 18 bases between. The CDR3 bases are TGTGCCAGCAGGATAGGGAGGGGGGGCCACTCTGGGGCCAACGTCCTGACTTTC. Translated: CASRIGRGGHSGANVLTF.

This clonotype came up many times. CDR3 loop: CASSPVRGGHGYTF. CDR3 in DNA: TGTGCCAGCAGTCCGGTTCGGGGGGGCCACGGCTACACCTTC. The rearrangement joins TRBV12-3 or TRBV12-4 to TRBJ1-2, with D perhaps matching TRBD1 (6 bases). The CDR3 is 14 amino acids. Trimming took off 5 bases at V and 8 bases at J, with 18 bases between the two ends.

This rearrangement joins TRBV2 to TRBJ2-5; 7 bases fit TRBD1. Germline CDR1 is SNHLY and CDR2 is FYNNEI. The trim removed 8 bases at V and 2 bases at J, leaving 2 bases unmatched. The CDR3 runs to 12 residues. The CDR3 region has the DNA TGTGCCAGCTCCAGGGGGCAAGAGACCCAGTACTTC. Amino acid sequence: CASSRGQETQYF.